The next 26 T cell receptor beta chains were all read from a single sample in a study of blood T cell repertoires in COVID-19. Profiling relied on immunoSEQ multiplex PCR, and the TCRdb table lists in-frame clones only, not all of them. Of about 210,000 clones in the sample, 88% were seen once. The sequenced sample was PBMCs or T cells enriched from blood (not recorded which). The receptors come from a woman aged 40-49 years with acute COVID-19.

The CDR3 DNA sequence: TGCAGCGCCACGACAGGGGAGGGCACAGATACGCAGTATTTT. Its protein is CSATTGEGTDTQYF. This chain links TRBV29-1 with TRBJ2-3, with 8 bases aligning to TRBD1. Germline V gives CDR1 SQVTM, CDR2 ANQGSEA. This CDR3 is 14 amino acids long. V lost 7 bases to trimming and J lost 1 base; unmatched junction nucleotides: 7.

V gene TRBV6-2 or TRBV6-3 combines with J gene TRBJ2-1; D may be TRBD2 (7 bases). Germline CDR1 and CDR2: MNHEY and SVGEGT. The CDR3 is 16 amino acids. V was trimmed by 2 bases and J by 6 bases, leaving 17 bases between them. CDR3 sequence: CASSYIPGGLGNEQFF. CDR3 coding DNA: TGTGCCAGCAGTTACATACCGGGGGGCCTCGGCAATGAGCAGTTCTTC.

This chain uses TRBV2 with TRBJ2-7, with 9 nucleotides matching TRBD1. The CDR3 consists of 14 residues. Looked up from germline, CDR1 is SNHLY and CDR2 is FYNNEI. V gave up 7 bases and J gave up 7 bases; unmatched junction bases: 11. The CDR3 coding sequence is TGTGCCAGCACAACCGGGACAGGGCTTGGGGAGCAGTACTTC. Its translation is CASTTGTGLGEQYF. Looking up the rest from reference TRBV2 and TRBJ2-7 gives the full variable domain: EPEVTQTPSHQVTQMGQEVILRCVPISNHLYFYWYRQILGQKVEFLVSFYNNEISEKSEIFDDQFSVERPDGSNFTLKIRSTKLEDSAMYFCASTTGTGLGEQYFGPGTRLTVT.

J is TRBJ2-1 and V is TRBV24-1; a weak D match, TRBD1 (5 bases). CDR3 length equals 12 residues. The V and J ends lost 3 bases and 12 bases respectively, with 11 bases between them. Germline V gives CDR1 KGHDR, CDR2 SFDVKD. Here the CDR3 DNA reads TGTGCCACCAGTGATACACAGGTCAGGCAGTTCTTC. Protein: CATSDTQVRQFF.

The chain joins TRBV27 to TRBJ2-2; TRBD1 aligns across 7 bases. Germline V CDR1 and CDR2: MNHEY, SMNVEV (reference sequence). The trim removed 5 bases at V and 4 bases at J, leaving 4 bases unmatched. This CDR3 is built from 14 residues. DNA of the CDR3: TGTGCCAGCAGTCCAGGGGGTAGCACCGGGGAGCTGTTTTTT. Translated, it gives CASSPGGSTGELFF.

The gene calls are TRBV7-2 and TRBJ1-6; D gene ambiguous. The V gene's germline CDR1 is SGHTA and CDR2 FQGNSA. CDR3 length: 14 amino acids. V lost 5 bases to trimming and J lost 4 bases, with 9 bases between them. The CDR3 sequence is CASSPGRYNSPLHF. DNA for the CDR3: TGTGCCAGCAGCCCGGGGAGGTATAATTCACCCCTCCACTTT.

The chain links TRBV3-1 (or the pseudogene TRBV3-2) to TRBJ2-7; TRBD1 is a possible D gene (5 bases). This CDR3 comprises 15 residues. CDR1 and CDR2 (germline): LGHDT, YNNKEL (reference sequence). The V gene lost 4 bases and the J gene lost 4 bases, with 17 bases spanning the gap. CDR3 protein: CASSPKGLPEYEQYF. The CDR3 DNA sequence: TGTGCCAGCAGCCCAAAGGGGCTACCTGAGTACGAGCAGTACTTC.

The chain recombines TRBV5-1 with TRBJ2-5; 7 bases match TRBD2. With V trimmed by 4 bases and J by 4 bases, 7 bases remained unmatched. Germline assignment: CDR1 SGHRS and CDR2 YFSETQ. This CDR3 has 14 amino acids. CDR3 loop: CASSRGGSPETQYF. In DNA, the CDR3 is TGCGCCAGCAGCCGGGGCGGGAGTCCAGAGACCCAGTACTTC.

This sequence joins TRBV2 and TRBJ2-1; TRBD2 matches 8 bases. The CDR3 loop spans 14 amino acids. Germline CDR1 SNHLY, CDR2 FYNNEI. The V and J ends lost 9 bases and 6 bases, in that order; junction bases with no gene match: 10. The CDR3 sequence is CASPSGGQGNEQFF. In nucleotides, the CDR3 is TGTGCCAGTCCAAGCGGGGGTCAGGGCAATGAGCAGTTCTTC.

Remarks on this clone: The sample has other DNA sequences that encode this CDR3 too. The chain recombines TRBV27 with TRBJ1-3; D uncertain. The germline V gene has CDR1 MNHEY and CDR2 SMNVEV (reference sequence). Trimming shortened V by 2 bases and J by 1 base, and 6 bases separated the two germline ends. This CDR3 has 14 residues. The CDR3 nucleotides read TGTGCCAGCAGTTTACGGGGTTCTGGAAACACCATATATTTT. Amino acids: CASSLRGSGNTIYF.

The gene calls are TRBV24-1 and TRBJ1-3, with 8 bases identical to TRBD1. Germline V gene lookup returns CDR1 KGHDR and CDR2 SFDVKD. The CDR3 length is 19 residues. V shed 4 bases and J 0 bases; nucleotides not matched to a gene: 13. CDR3 loop: CATSERTGRISSSGNTIYF. The CDR3 nucleotides are TGTGCCACCAGTGAACGGACAGGGCGTATTTCTAGCTCTGGAAACACCATATATTTT.

The chain has TRBV5-1 and TRBJ1-4; no clear D gene. Trimming stripped 4 bases from V and 14 bases from J, with 15 bases between. Germline CDR1 is SGHRS and CDR2 is YFSETQ. The CDR3 has 12 residues. The CDR3 region is CASSDSGVWLFF. The CDR3 DNA is TGCGCCAGCAGCGACTCGGGTGTGTGGCTGTTTTTT.

The rearrangement uses TRBV4-3 and TRBJ2-3; 10 nucleotides match TRBD2. The germline V gene has CDR1 LGHNA and CDR2 YSLEER. Trimming removed 2 bases from V and 5 bases from J; junction bases left unmatched: 10. CDR3 length: 17 residues. The CDR3 bases are TGCGCCAGCAGCCAAAGGACCGCTAGCGGGAGCCGAGATACGCAGTATTTT. This translates into CASSQRTASGSRDTQYF.

The chain links TRBV5-5 to TRBJ2-5; 9 positions agree with TRBD1. CDR1 SGHKS and CDR2 YYEKEE come from the germline V gene (reference sequence). V was clipped by 0 bases and J by 5 bases; unmatched bases: 5. The CDR3 sequence is 15 residues long. The CDR3 nucleotides read TGTGCCAGCAGCTTGGACAGGGGGCGCGGGGAGACCCAGTACTTC. Protein sequence: CASSLDRGRGETQYF.

The V call is TRBV2, the J call TRBJ1-2, with a tentative D call TRBD1 (6 bases). This CDR3 is built from 14 residues. Trimming stripped 8 bases from V and 8 bases from J, with 21 bases between. Germline lookup yields CDR1 SNHLY and CDR2 FYNNEI. The CDR3 spells CASLEAGVIQGYTF. The CDR3 coding sequence is TGTGCCAGCTTGGAGGCAGGGGTTATTCAGGGCTACACCTTC.

J is TRBJ2-3 and V is TRBV18; D is possibly TRBD1 (7 bases). Germline CDR1 is KGHSH and CDR2 is LQKENI. Trimming took off 1 base at V and 4 bases at J, with 18 bases between the two ends. CDR3 length equals 17 residues. CDR3 sequence: CASSPRQGGLAADTQYF. In DNA form, the CDR3 reads TGTGCCAGCTCACCACGGCAGGGGGGTTTAGCCGCAGATACGCAGTATTTT.

The CDR3 sequence: CASSQDSPGQGHEKLFF. CDR3 in DNA: TGTGCCAGCAGCCAAGATAGCCCGGGACAGGGTCATGAAAAACTGTTTTTT. V is TRBV4-2 and J is TRBJ1-4, with 9 bases fitting TRBD1. The ends lost 0 bases at V and 6 bases at J; junction bases unmatched: 8. This CDR3 has 17 amino acids. CDR1 LGHNA and CDR2 YNFKEQ come from the germline V gene.

The DNA for the CDR3 is TGTGCCAGCAGCCCTGACAGTTATGGGGCCAACGTCCTGACTTTC. Protein: CASSPDSYGANVLTF. This chain links TRBV7-8 with TRBJ2-6; maybe TRBD1 (5 bases). Looked up from germline, CDR1 is SGHVS and CDR2 is FQNEAQ. Trimming took off 5 bases at V and 3 bases at J, with 11 bases between the two ends. The CDR3 is 15 residues long.

This chain uses TRBV6-5 with TRBJ2-1; 8 positions match TRBD2. The CDR3 extends over 14 amino acids. V gave up 3 bases and J gave up 7 bases; unmatched junction bases: 5. The germline V gene has CDR1 MNHEY and CDR2 SVGAGI. The CDR3 DNA follows: TGTGCCAGCAGTTATAGCGGGACTAGAAATGAGCAGTTCTTC. Its protein is CASSYSGTRNEQFF.

Regarding this clone: The same CDR3 can be traced to other DNA sequences in this sample. The rearrangement uses TRBV12-3 or TRBV12-4 and TRBJ1-2; no firm D call. Trimming shortened V by 1 base and J by 2 bases, and 5 bases separated the two germline ends. The CDR3 contains 13 residues. As DNA, the CDR3 is TGTGCCAGCAGTTTAGGACAAAACTATGGCTACACCTTC. This codes for CASSLGQNYGYTF.

The chain combines TRBV21-1 with TRBJ1-2; TRBD1 is the table's D call and was not checked against the DNA. TRBV21-1 is given as a pseudogene. The CDR3 consists of 17 residues. The CDR3 reads CASSQRQGGKDNYGYTF. The CDR3, as DNA: TGTGCCAGCAGCCAACGACAGGGGGGTAAGGATAACTATGGCTACACCTTC.

V gene TRBV6-2 or TRBV6-3 combines with J gene TRBJ2-7; 9 bases align to TRBD2. Germline V gene lookup returns CDR1 MNHEY and CDR2 SVGEGT. The CDR3 runs 18 residues. J was trimmed by 4 bases and V by 2 bases; bases with no gene match: 15. The CDR3: CASSYNDPRLAGPYEQYV. The CDR3 nucleotides are TGTGCCAGCAGTTACAATGACCCCCGGCTAGCGGGACCTTACGAGCAGTACGTC.

J is TRBJ2-1 and V is TRBV24-1; TRBD1 agrees at 9 bases. CDR3 length: 16 amino acids. Germline CDR1 is KGHDR and CDR2 is SFDVKD. Losses at the gene ends were 5 bases for V and 7 bases for J; bases not matched to a gene: 11. This chain's CDR3 is CATSVSLDRGGNEQFF. CDR3 nucleotide sequence: TGTGCCACCAGTGTATCTCTGGACAGGGGAGGGAATGAGCAGTTCTTC.

The chain recombines TRBV10-3 with TRBJ2-7; 10 nucleotides match TRBD1. The germline V gene has CDR1 ENHRY and CDR2 SYGVKD. The CDR3 is 16 amino acids. J lost 0 bases, V lost 5 bases, and 7 bases had no gene match. DNA of the CDR3: TGTGCCATCAGTAAGACAGGGGGCACTAGCTCCTACGAGCAGTACGTC. Amino acids: CAISKTGGTSSYEQYV.

The chain employs TRBV12-3 or TRBV12-4 and TRBJ1-2; the D is unclear. Trimming cost V 0 bases and J 7 bases, with 9 bases left between them. The CDR3 loop spans 13 amino acids. Written as DNA, the CDR3 is TGTGCCAGCAGTTTAGCCCGTGGGCGTGGCTACACCTTC. Its translation is CASSLARGRGYTF.

In this sample, this clone turned up once. This chain connects TRBV19 to TRBJ1-1; tentative D call: TRBD1 (5 bases). The V and J ends lost 7 bases and 6 bases respectively, with 18 bases between them. CDR3 size: 14 residues. Germline loops: CDR1 LNHDA, CDR2 SQIVND (reference sequence). The CDR3, as DNA: TGTGCCAGTAACCCCGGGCAGCGGGGGGCTGAAGCTTTCTTT. Protein product: CASNPGQRGAEAFF.